This passage covers 15 T cell receptor beta chains from one sample sequenced in a study of radiation and T cells in renal cell carcinoma. Repertoires were generated with immunoSEQ multiplex PCR, while TCRdb's copy carries only in-frame clones and drops some. The sample lists 97,000 or so clones, 84% occurring once. Time point meaning: blood 4 weeks post-SBRT, at nephrectomy. Treatment of the sample: 15 Gy SBRT to primary tumor, nephrectomy 4 weeks later. The sample consisted of blood, taken from a patient whose treatment included radiotherapy and nephrectomy. These receptors originate from a man in his 60s with renal cell carcinoma.

The rearrangement uses TRBV28 and TRBJ2-1; tentatively, D is TRBD2 (5 bases). V gave up 5 bases and J gave up 5 bases, with 10 bases separating them. The CDR3 has 13 amino acids. Germline values: CDR1 MDHEN, CDR2 SYDVKM. The CDR3 region has the DNA TGTGCCAGCAGTCTAGAGCGGCACAATGAGCAGTTCTTC. Protein: CASSLERHNEQFF.

The rearrangement links TRBV28 to TRBJ1-2; 10 bases map to TRBD1. The CDR3 is 15 residues long. From germline, CDR1 is MDHEN and CDR2 SYDVKM. The junction had 8 bases not matched to a gene; V was cut back by 6 bases and J by 4 bases. This CDR3 is CASRLDRGTGYGYTF. The DNA of the CDR3 is TGTGCCAGCAGACTGGACAGGGGGACGGGCTATGGCTACACCTTC.

CDR3 nucleotide sequence: TGCGCCAGCAGCCCCAGGGGACCAGCGGGAGAGCAGTACTTC. Its protein product is CASSPRGPAGEQYF. The rearrangement links TRBV5-1 to TRBJ2-7, with a tentative D call TRBD2 (7 bases). V was pared by 4 bases and J by 7 bases, with 18 bases between. Germline V gene sequence: CDR1 SGHRS, CDR2 YFSETQ. There are 14 residues in the CDR3.

This chain connects TRBV7-9 to TRBJ2-2; perhaps TRBD2 as D (5 bases). The ends were cut back, 1 base at V and 7 bases at J, with 10 bases in the middle. The germline V gene encodes CDR1 SEHNR and CDR2 FQNEAQ (reference sequence). The CDR3 covers 14 residues. The CDR3 reads CASSLDPGSGELFF. CDR3 in DNA: TGTGCCAGCAGCTTAGATCCGGGGAGCGGGGAGCTGTTTTTT.

The chain uses TRBV4-2 and TRBJ2-3; no clear D. The CDR3 sequence is 17 residues long. Germline assignment: CDR1 LGHNA and CDR2 YNFKEQ. Trimming cost V 0 bases and J 6 bases, with 19 bases left between them. This chain's CDR3 is CASSQEGARSGWDTQYF. The DNA of the CDR3 is TGTGCCAGCAGCCAAGAGGGCGCGCGGTCCGGTTGGGATACGCAGTATTTT.

The chain is built from TRBV9 and TRBJ1-1; perhaps TRBD1 as D (5 bases). Germline values: CDR1 SGDLS, CDR2 YYNGEE. The CDR3 is made up of 19 amino acids. V gave up 0 bases and J gave up 3 bases, with 24 bases separating them. CDR3: CASSVALSLDLPGDTEAFF. In nucleotides, the CDR3 is TGTGCCAGCAGCGTAGCCCTGTCTCTTGACCTGCCGGGGGACACTGAAGCTTTCTTT.

J is TRBJ2-1 and V is TRBV2, with 13 bases fitting TRBD2. Trimming at V came to 5 bases and at J to 4 bases, leaving 8 bases not matched to a gene. This CDR3 is built from 17 residues. Germline V CDR1 and CDR2: SNHLY, FYNNEI. The CDR3 protein is CASSWTSGSAVYNEQFF. CDR3 in DNA: TGTGCCAGCAGTTGGACTAGCGGGAGTGCCGTTTACAATGAGCAGTTCTTC.

The CDR3 reads CASSKLGGTSTDTQYF. The CDR3 bases are TGTGCCAGTAGTAAGCTAGGAGGGACCAGCACAGATACGCAGTATTTT. The rearrangement uses TRBV19 and TRBJ2-3, with D possibly TRBD2 on 6 matching bases. The CDR3 length is 16 residues. V was cut by 4 bases and J by 0 bases, with 14 bases left in between. CDR1 LNHDA and CDR2 SQIVND come from the germline V gene (reference sequence).

In its sample, this clone was seen once. The chain combines TRBV28 with TRBJ2-7; TRBD2 aligns across 13 bases. V trimming: 6 bases; J trimming: 5 bases; junction bases outside the gene matches: 10. Germline V gene sequence: CDR1 MDHEN, CDR2 SYDVKM. The CDR3 is 16 amino acids. The DNA of the CDR3 is TGTGCCAGCAGCCACCTAACTAGCGGGAGGGCCCACGAGCAGTACTTC. Encoded protein: CASSHLTSGRAHEQYF.

Many counts were recorded for this clone. This chain connects TRBV5-1 to TRBJ1-1; TRBD1 matches 8 bases. Looked up from germline, CDR1 is SGHRS and CDR2 is YFSETQ. V shed 4 bases and J 12 bases; nucleotides not matched to a gene: 11. The CDR3 consists of 13 residues. The CDR3 sequence is CASSRAGTGVTFF. Written as DNA, the CDR3 is TGCGCCAGCAGCCGCGCCGGGACAGGCGTTACTTTCTTT.

The chain uses TRBV28 and TRBJ1-5, with a weak D call TRBD1 (6 bases). The germline V gene has CDR1 MDHEN and CDR2 SYDVKM. Trimming took off 7 bases at V and 5 bases at J, with 12 bases between the two ends. This CDR3 region has 13 residues. CDR3 region: CASNLQGYQPQHF. In nucleotides, the CDR3 is TGTGCCAGCAACCTACAGGGTTATCAGCCCCAGCATTTT. The full variable domain, rest sourced from reference TRBV28 and TRBJ1-5, is DVKVTQSSRYLVKRTGEKVFLECVQDMDHENMFWYRQDPGLGLRLIYFSYDVKMKEKGDIPEGYSVSREKKERFSLILESASTNQTSMYLCASNLQGYQPQHFGDGTRLSIL.

This clone was picked up one time. The chain recombines TRBV28 with TRBJ2-3; possibly TRBD1 or TRBD2 for D (5 bases each). Germline-derived CDR1 and CDR2 are MDHEN and SYDVKM. The CDR3 has 17 amino acids. V lost 2 bases and J 6 bases, leaving 21 bases between the germline ends. The CDR3 loop reads CASSLRGSGDPEDTQYF. CDR3 DNA sequence: TGTGCCAGCAGTTTAAGGGGCTCCGGGGACCCGGAGGATACGCAGTATTTT.

The rearrangement uses TRBV10-3 and TRBJ2-7, with no clear D. The CDR3 is 11 residues long. Between the trimmed V and J ends, which lost 5 bases and 3 bases, there was a span of 5 bases. Germline V gene data show CDR1 as ENHRY and CDR2 as SYGVKD. The CDR3 loop reads CAISSGYEQYF. The CDR3 bases are TGTGCCATCAGTTCCGGCTACGAGCAGTACTTC.

This clone came up once. The chain joins TRBV7-2 to TRBJ2-3, with D possibly matching TRBD2 (5 bases). V lost 7 bases and J 5 bases, leaving 16 bases between the germline ends. CDR3 length: 14 residues. Germline-derived CDR1 and CDR2 are SGHTA and FQGNSA. The CDR3 reads CASNWAGAGDTQYF. CDR3 DNA: TGTGCCAGCAACTGGGCCGGCGCGGGAGATACGCAGTATTTT.

This chain uses TRBV4-1 with TRBJ2-1; D ambiguous. The CDR3 is made up of 13 amino acids. The germline CDR1 and CDR2 sequences are MGHRA and YSYEKL. V lost 3 bases and J 5 bases, leaving 8 bases between the germline ends. As DNA, the CDR3 is TGCGCCAGCAGCCAGCTGATGAACAATGAGCAGTTCTTC. Translating gives CASSQLMNNEQFF.